What follows is one T cell receptor (beta chain) and its context. Its specificity is unknown. Partitioning of CD4+ cells yielded a CD45RA+ naive subset and a CD45RA-negative memory subset. Sequencing used immunoSEQ multiplex PCR; TCRdb keeps in-frame clones, though not all of them. The sample holds 1.4 million to 1.5 million clones, approximately 97% seen once. The record originates from a study of shared clonotypes between healthy human individuals. Study conclusions and caveats: The study sampled only blood, and tissue repertoires likely differ. Rarefaction indicated that sorted-subset sequencing remained incomplete although depth was large. Naive subsets generally exceeded memory subsets in estimated richness.

Germline CDR1 reads SSHAT; CDR2 reads FNYEAQ (reference sequence). Trimming left V 5 bases short and J 1 base short, with 11 bases between. The CDR3 runs 15 residues. The source is a man under 40 in good health. This sequence joins TRBV7-7 and TRBJ2-2; D perhaps matches TRBD2 (5 bases). The sequencing sample was made of naive CD4+ T cells sorted from blood. Subset: CD45RA+ positively selected. The DNA of the CDR3 is TGTGCCAGCAGCGTCGGCAGCGGGAACACCGGGGAGCTGTTTTTT. Its translation is CASSVGSGNTGELFF.